This T cell receptor (beta chain) was retrieved from a study of T cell clones after liver transplantation (dated by TCRdb to about 2019). In the study overall: ITN030ST, the source of the samples, was a randomized trial that attempted immunosuppression withdrawal within 2 years of liver transplantation. Three of the eight recipients were HCV-positive; the others were transplanted for non-autoimmune, non-viral indications. No induction therapy was given to the subjects, and standard immunosuppression was administered until randomization at 12-24 months post-transplant. Blood samples were collected pre-transplant, pre-randomization before withdrawal, and post-randomization after either complete withdrawal or failed withdrawal. Donor-reactive T cell clones were identified by TCRbeta sequencing after a pre-transplant mixed lymphocyte reaction and then tracked in post-transplant blood. The study cohort included 8 liver transplant recipients, of whom 3 were classified as tolerant and 5 as non-tolerant. Third party-reactive TCRbeta sequences from pre-transplant MLRs were also identified as an antigen-independent comparator for donor-reactive sequences. To count as tolerant, a recipient had to stay completely off immunosuppression for at least one year without liver enzymes climbing beyond twice the upper limit of normal.

Study-wide conclusions, independent of this receptor: The decline in donor-reactive sequences exceeded the decline in third party-reactive sequences, suggesting partial antigen-specific deletion that was unrelated to withdrawal success. Since no allograft tissue specimens were available, donor-reactive T cells may have migrated into the graft instead of being deleted. Circulating donor-reactive CD4 TCRbeta sequences fell significantly post-transplant in most of the 8 subjects, irrespective of tolerance or HCV status. After accounting for repertoire turnover, donor-reactive detection was significantly reduced in 7 of 8 subjects for CD4 and 8 of 8 for CD8. Low numbers of available donor cells limited the measurable donor-reactive repertoire in a couple of subjects. The conclusions were considered preliminary, being limited by small, heterogeneous patient numbers and non-standardized post-transplant time points.

Unstimulated PBMCs, after thawing, were stained for CD3, CD4 and CD8 and then FACS-sorted into CD3+CD4+ and CD3+CD8+ populations. All 8 studied subjects were randomized to withdrawal of immunosuppression. The Qiagen DNeasy Blood and Tissue Kit was used for genomic DNA isolation. To note about this clone: Its antigen target is currently unknown. Base qualities are not at hand, and no much larger clone is one base apart.

Trimming takes 5 bases from V and 7 bases from J, and the germline ends sit 15 bases apart. The CDR3 measures 14 amino acids from cysteine to phenylalanine. The entry retains the CDR3 DNA only, 42 bases that are in frame from base 1. CDR1 and CDR2 are drawn from the germline V gene (reference sequence): MNHEY, SMNVEV. High-throughput TCRbeta CDR3 sequencing of frozen genomic DNA was performed by immunoSEQ, including PCR amplification, mapping, bias correction and internal controls. The paper's data handling went like this. Productive rearrangements were kept, and unique TCRbeta sequences were defined by CDR3 nucleotide sequence plus V and J gene. For classification of a sequence as donor-reactive, at least 5-fold expansion in CFSE-low cells relative to unstimulated pre-transplant cells and a frequency of at least 0.01% were required. To ensure at least 90% detection power, minimum frequency thresholds were set for each subject based on that subject's lowest-template unstimulated sample. Jensen-Shannon divergence between the top 1000 TCRbeta sequences post-transplant and pre-transplant was used to measure repertoire turnover. Two-sided Fisher's exact tests were used to test for changes in the detection of donor-reactive sequences. In TCRdb, the immuneACCESS table is reduced to in-frame sequences with V and J assigned. These tables do not hold every clone; where another copy was compared, an unresolved V gene accounts for under half, and the others remain unexplained. V and J calls and clone size are copied from that table; D and trimming were computed from the DNA. The sample contains over 90,000 clones, around 84% of them found a single time. Around 2.9% of the sample is in the top ten clones.

This clonotype originated in a human patient who received a liver transplant. After a transplant, certain T cells may trace back to the graft donor. The chain links TRBV27 with TRBJ1-5, and possibly TRBD1, on 6 matching bases. The specimen comprised CD4+ T cells from blood, sampled around 48 months after liver transplant. The CDR3 protein: CASSITGLKQPQHF. The nucleotides are TGTGCCAGCAGTATAACAGGGTTAAAACAGCCCCAGCATTTT.